This T cell receptor (beta chain) is from a study of Ad26.COV2.S vaccination and SARS-CoV-2 variants. Background on the study: A participant enrolled in the COV1001 Ad26.COV2.S trial arm provided the sample. Intramuscularly, Ad26.COV2.S was given either once or twice, 56 days apart. Study observations and caveats: Comparable non-spike TCR breadth was observed in vaccine and placebo recipients.

Treatment here: 15 to 20 received Ad26.COV2.S at low or high dose, single or two shots; a few received placebo; per-sample allocation not given. Collection of the samples took place on day 63 after the first injection of vaccine or placebo. An 18-55-year-old adult in Boston served as donor. This table comes from immunoSEQ multiplex PCR, and its TCRdb copy is limited to in-frame clones, with some not included. The table shows more than 350,000 clones, with around 90% occurring only once. The CDR3 extends over 15 amino acids. V gave up 0 bases and J gave up 4 bases, with 13 bases separating them. Per the germline V gene, CDR1 is SGDLS and CDR2 is YYNGEE. Regarding this clone: What it binds is unknown.

The clonotype comes from a person between 18 and 59 years old who received the Ad26.COV2.S COVID-19 vaccine or a placebo. This specimen was peripheral blood, taken in a trial of Ad26.COV2.S vaccine versus placebo. This sequence joins TRBV9 and TRBJ1-1, with TRBD1 as a possible D gene (6 bases). CDR3 sequence (DNA): TGTGCCAGCAGCGTAGAGATTGGACAGCCCACTGAAGCTTTCTTT. Protein: CASSVEIGQPTEAFF.